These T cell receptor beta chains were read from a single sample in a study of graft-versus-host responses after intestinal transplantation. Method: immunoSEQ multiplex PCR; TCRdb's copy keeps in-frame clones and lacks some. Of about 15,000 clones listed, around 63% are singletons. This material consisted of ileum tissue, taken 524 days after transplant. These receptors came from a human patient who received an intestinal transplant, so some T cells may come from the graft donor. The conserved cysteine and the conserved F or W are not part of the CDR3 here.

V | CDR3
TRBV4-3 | ASSQALAQTYGYT
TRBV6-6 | ASSRVTGVTAYEQY
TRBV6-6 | ASSSTGGASYEQY
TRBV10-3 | AIRRAGGDEQY
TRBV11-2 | ASRIGQGAFYGYT
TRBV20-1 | SASNYGYT
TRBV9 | ASSTGNYGYT
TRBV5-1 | ASSIQVNTEAF
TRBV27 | ASSLVGLAYEQY
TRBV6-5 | ASGRDEQY
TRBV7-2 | ASMEGDTQY
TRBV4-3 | ASSQVGDGGYEQY
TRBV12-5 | ASGYRGGSPLH
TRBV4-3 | ASSQWWAGPPRNYGYT
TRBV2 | ASSESQGASEQY
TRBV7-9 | ASSSTDRAPDTQY
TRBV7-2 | ASSSGTLGGNTIY
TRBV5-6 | ASSFGQGGTEAF
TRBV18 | ASSPATTEQY
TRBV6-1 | ASTETGPREQY
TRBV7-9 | ASSGWTASYGYT
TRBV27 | ASSGLAGGPFATDTQY
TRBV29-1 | SVVGHYEQY
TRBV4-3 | ASSQDEAAGQGGDTQY
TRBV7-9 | ASSGYRGLISYEQY
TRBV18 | ASSPDRVTDTQY
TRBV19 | ASSNRGPSTNEKLF
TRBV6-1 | ASSESGGANEQF
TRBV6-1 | ASSAPTPPGEQY
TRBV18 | ASSPIGRDYEQY
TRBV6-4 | ASSVSGGTDTQY
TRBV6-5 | ASNNGGPSYEQY
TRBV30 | AWSVPQGNTEAF
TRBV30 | AWGVWGEDTQY
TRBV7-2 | ASSPRQGLREKLF
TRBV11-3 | ASSSGGGAVTGELF
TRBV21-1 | ASSKSRQGEGTGELF
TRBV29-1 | SARDTEDYGYT
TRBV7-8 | ASSLRQENTEAF
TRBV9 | ASSVSPGGNEQF
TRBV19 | ASQRTRGQGISLYGYT
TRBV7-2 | ASSLGQGYQPQH
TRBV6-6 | ASSYSETEQRAEAF
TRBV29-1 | SVETGGLYNEQF
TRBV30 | AWSVKRGYTDTQY
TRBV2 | ASSVTIGDYEQY